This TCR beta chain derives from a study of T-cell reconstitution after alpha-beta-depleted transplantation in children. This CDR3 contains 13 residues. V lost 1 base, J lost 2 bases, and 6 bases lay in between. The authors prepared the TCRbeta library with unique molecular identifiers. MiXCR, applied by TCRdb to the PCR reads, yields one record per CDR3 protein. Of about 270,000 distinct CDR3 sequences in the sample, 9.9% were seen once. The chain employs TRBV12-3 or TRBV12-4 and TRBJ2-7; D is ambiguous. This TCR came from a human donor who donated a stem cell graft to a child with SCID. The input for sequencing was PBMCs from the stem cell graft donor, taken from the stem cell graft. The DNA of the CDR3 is TGTGCCAGCAGTTTAGAGGGAACCTACGAGCAGTACTTC. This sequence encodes CASSLEGTYEQYF.